Following are 2 T cell receptor beta chains from one sample sequenced in a study of blood T cell repertoires in COVID-19. The method was immunoSEQ multiplex PCR; TCRdb's version includes in-frame clones alone and lacks a portion of them. The table records about 75,000 clones, more than 65% of them present only once. Source material: peripheral blood. All receptors come from a woman in her forties or fifties with acute or convalescent COVID-19.

This clone was observed at least ten times. This sequence joins TRBV4-1 and TRBJ2-2; D possibly corresponds to TRBD1 (6 bases). Germline values: CDR1 MGHRA, CDR2 YSYEKL. There are 15 residues in the CDR3. V dropped 2 bases and J dropped 6 bases, with 13 bases sitting between them. CDR3 bases: TGCGCCAGCAGCCAACGAACAGGGTCGGCCGGGGAGCTGTTTTTT. It is translated as CASSQRTGSAGELFF.

J is TRBJ1-2 and V is TRBV7-2, with 9 bases aligning to TRBD1. Germline assignment: CDR1 SGHTA and CDR2 FQGNSA. CDR3 size: 16 residues. The ends lost 0 bases at V and 4 bases at J; junction bases unmatched: 6. The chain's CDR3 is CASSLATGGRGYGYTF. CDR3 nucleotide sequence: TGTGCCAGCAGCTTAGCCACAGGGGGCAGAGGCTATGGCTACACCTTC.